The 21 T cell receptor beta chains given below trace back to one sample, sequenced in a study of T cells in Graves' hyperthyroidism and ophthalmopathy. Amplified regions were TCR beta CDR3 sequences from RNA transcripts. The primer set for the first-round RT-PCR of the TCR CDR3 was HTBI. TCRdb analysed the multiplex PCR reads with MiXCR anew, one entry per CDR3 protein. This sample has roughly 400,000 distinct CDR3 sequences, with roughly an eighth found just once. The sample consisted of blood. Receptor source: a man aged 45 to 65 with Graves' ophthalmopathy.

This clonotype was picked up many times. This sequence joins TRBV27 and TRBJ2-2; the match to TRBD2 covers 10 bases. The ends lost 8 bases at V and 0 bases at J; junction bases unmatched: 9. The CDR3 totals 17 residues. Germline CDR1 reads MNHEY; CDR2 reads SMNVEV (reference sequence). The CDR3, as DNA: TGTGCCAGCTTGGGACTAGCGAACCCCTCGAACACCGGGGAGCTGTTTTTT. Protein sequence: CASLGLANPSNTGELFF.

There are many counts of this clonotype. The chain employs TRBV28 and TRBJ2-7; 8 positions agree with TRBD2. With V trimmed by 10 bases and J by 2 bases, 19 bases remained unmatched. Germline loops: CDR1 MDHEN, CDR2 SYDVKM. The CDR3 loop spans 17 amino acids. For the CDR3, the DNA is TGTGCCACCCAGGTGGCGTTTTTAGGGACTAGGGCCTACGAGCAGTACTTC. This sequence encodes CATQVAFLGTRAYEQYF.

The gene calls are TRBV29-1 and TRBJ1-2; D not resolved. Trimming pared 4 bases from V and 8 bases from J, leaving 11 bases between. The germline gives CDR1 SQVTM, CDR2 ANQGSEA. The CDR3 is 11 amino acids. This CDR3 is CSVGGIGGYTF. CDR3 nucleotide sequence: TGCAGCGTTGGAGGAATTGGCGGCTACACCTTC. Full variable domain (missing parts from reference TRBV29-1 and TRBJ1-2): SAVISQKPSRDICQRGTSLTIQCQVDSQVTMMFWYRQQPGQSLTLIATANQGSEATYESGFVIDKFPISRPNLTFSTLTVSNMSPEDSSIYLCSVGGIGGYTFGSGTRLTVV.

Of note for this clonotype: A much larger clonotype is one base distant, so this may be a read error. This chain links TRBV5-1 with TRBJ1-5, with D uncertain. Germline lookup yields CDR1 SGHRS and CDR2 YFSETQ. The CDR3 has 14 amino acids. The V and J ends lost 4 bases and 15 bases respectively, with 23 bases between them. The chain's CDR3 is CASSLGSGYATRHF. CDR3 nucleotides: TGCGCCAGCAGCCTTGGGTCGGGTTACGCGACCCGGCATTTT.

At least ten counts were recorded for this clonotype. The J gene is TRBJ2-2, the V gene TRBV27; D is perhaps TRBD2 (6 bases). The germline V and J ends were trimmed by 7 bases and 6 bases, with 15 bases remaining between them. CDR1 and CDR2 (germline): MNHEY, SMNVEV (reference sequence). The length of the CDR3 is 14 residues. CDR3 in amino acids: CASKQGGGAGELFF. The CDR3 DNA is TGTGCCAGCAAGCAGGGAGGAGGCGCCGGGGAGCTGTTTTTT.

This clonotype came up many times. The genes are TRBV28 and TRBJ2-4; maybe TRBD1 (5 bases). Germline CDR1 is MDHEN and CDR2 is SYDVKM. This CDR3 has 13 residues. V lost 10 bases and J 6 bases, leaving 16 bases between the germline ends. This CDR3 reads CATSIGVSNIQYF. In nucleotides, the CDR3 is TGTGCCACCTCGATAGGGGTTTCAAACATTCAGTACTTC.

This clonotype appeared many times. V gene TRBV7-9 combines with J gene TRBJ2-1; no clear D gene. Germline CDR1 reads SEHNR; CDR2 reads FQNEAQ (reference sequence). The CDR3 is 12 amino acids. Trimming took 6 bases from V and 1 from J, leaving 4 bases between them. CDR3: CASRRSYNEQFF. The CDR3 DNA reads TGTGCCAGCAGGCGATCCTACAATGAGCAGTTCTTC.

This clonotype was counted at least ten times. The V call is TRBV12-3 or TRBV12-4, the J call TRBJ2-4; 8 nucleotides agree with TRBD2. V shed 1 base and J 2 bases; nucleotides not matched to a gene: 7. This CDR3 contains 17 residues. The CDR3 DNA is TGTGCCAGCAGTTTAGTGCGAGCGGGAGTACCCAAAAACATTCAGTACTTC. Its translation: CASSLVRAGVPKNIQYF.

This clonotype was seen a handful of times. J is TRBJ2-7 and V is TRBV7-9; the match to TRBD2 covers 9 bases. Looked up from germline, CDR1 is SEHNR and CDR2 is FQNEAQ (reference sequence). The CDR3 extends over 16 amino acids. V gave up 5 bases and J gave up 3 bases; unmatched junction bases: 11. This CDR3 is CASSRVLAGLDYEQYF. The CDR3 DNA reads TGTGCCAGCAGCCGAGTTCTAGCGGGACTGGACTACGAGCAGTACTTC.

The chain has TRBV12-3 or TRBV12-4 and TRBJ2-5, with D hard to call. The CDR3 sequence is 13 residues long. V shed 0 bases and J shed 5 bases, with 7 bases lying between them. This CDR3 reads CASSLAGWETQYF. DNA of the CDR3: TGTGCCAGCAGTTTAGCGGGGTGGGAGACCCAGTACTTC.

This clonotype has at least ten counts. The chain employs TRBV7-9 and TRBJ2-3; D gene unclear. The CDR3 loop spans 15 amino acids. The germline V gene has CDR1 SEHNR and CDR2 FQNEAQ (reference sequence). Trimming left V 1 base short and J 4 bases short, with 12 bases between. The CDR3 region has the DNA TGTGCCAGCAGCTTAGGGCACCCTAGGGCAGATACGCAGTATTTT. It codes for CASSLGHPRADTQYF.

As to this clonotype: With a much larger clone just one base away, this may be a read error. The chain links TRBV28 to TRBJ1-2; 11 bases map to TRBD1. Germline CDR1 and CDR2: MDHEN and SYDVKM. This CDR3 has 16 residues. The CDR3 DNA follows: TGTGCCATCAGTCATAGCCCGGGACAGGGGGTCTATGGCTACACCTTC. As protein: CAISHSPGQGVYGYTF.

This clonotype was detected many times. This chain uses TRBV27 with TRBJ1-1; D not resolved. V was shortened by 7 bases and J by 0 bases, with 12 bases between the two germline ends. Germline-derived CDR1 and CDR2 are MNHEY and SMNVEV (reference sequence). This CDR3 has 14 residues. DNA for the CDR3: TGTGCCAGCAATTCGGAGGGAATGAACACTGAAGCTTTCTTT. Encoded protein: CASNSEGMNTEAFF.

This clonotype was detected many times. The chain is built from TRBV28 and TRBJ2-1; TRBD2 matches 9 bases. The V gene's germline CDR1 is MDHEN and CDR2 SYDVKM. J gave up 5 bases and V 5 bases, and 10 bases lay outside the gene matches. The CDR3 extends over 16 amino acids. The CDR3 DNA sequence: TGTGCCAGCAGTGCCTTCGGCGGGAGGGGGAACAATGAGCAGTTCTTC. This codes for CASSAFGGRGNNEQFF.

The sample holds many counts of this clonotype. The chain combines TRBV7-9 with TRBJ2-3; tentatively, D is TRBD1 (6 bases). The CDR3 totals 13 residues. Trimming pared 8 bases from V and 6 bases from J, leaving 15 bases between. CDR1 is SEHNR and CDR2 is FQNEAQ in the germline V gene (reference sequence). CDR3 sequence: CASEGGNGDTQYF. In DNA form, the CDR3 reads TGTGCCAGCGAAGGGGGAAACGGGGATACGCAGTATTTT.

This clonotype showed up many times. Here the CDR3 DNA reads TGTGCCAGCAGCCAAGATGGAGATGGTGAGCAGTTCTTC. It codes for CASSQDGDGEQFF. The rearrangement joins TRBV3-1 to TRBJ2-1, with D uncertain. CDR1 LGHDT and CDR2 YNNKEL come from the germline V gene (reference sequence). CDR3 length: 13 amino acids. V lost 0 bases and J lost 9, with 9 bases in between.

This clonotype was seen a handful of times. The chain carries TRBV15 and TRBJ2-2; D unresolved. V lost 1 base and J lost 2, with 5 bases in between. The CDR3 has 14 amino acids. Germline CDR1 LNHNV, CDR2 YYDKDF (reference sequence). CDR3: CATSRVRNTGELFF. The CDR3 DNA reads TGTGCCACCAGCAGAGTTAGAAACACCGGGGAGCTGTTTTTT.

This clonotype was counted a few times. The CDR3 nucleotides are TGTGCCAGCAGCCGCCGGGACAGCCTGAACACTGAAGCTTTCTTT. Protein product: CASSRRDSLNTEAFF. The chain links TRBV7-9 to TRBJ1-1; TRBD1 agrees at 7 bases. Germline loops: CDR1 SEHNR, CDR2 FQNEAQ (reference sequence). J lost 0 bases, V lost 5 bases, and 6 bases had no gene match. The CDR3 has 15 residues.

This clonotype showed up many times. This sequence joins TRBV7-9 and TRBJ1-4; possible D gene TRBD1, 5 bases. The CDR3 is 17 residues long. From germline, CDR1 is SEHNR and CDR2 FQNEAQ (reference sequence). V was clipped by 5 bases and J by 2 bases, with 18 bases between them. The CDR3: CASSPVIGGVTNEKLFF. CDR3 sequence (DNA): TGTGCCAGCAGCCCCGTGATCGGAGGGGTGACTAATGAAAAACTGTTTTTT.

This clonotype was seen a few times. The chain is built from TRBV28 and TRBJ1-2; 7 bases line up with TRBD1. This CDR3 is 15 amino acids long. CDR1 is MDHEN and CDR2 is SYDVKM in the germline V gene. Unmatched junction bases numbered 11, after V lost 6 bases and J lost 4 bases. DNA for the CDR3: TGTGCCAGCAGCGATAATGACGGGACAGTCTATGGCTACACCTTC. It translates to CASSDNDGTVYGYTF.

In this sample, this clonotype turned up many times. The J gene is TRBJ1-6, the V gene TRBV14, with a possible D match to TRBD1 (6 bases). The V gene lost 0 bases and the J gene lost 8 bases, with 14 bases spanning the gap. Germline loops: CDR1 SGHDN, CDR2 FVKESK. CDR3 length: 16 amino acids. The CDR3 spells CASSQEGTSAYSPLHF. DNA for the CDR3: TGTGCCAGCAGCCAAGAAGGGACAAGTGCCTATTCACCCCTCCACTTT.